This T cell receptor beta chain was captured by sequencing in a study of blood T cell repertoires in COVID-19. Assay: immunoSEQ multiplex PCR; the TCRdb copy retains only in-frame clones and omits some. The repertoire consists of about 170,000 clones, with 80% to 90% occurring once and the leading ten covering 7.5% to 8%. CDR3 length: 14 amino acids. The V and J ends lost 6 bases and 6 bases respectively, with 14 bases between them. The V gene's germline CDR1 is KGHDR and CDR2 SFDVKD. The source of this sequence is a man between 40 and 49 years old who had recovered from COVID-19. The chain couples TRBV24-1 to TRBJ2-1; D may be TRBD2 (5 bases). The sample consisted of peripheral blood. The CDR3 DNA sequence: TGTGCCACCAGTCCCCGGACTGGACCCAATGAGCAGTTCTTC. It translates to CATSPRTGPNEQFF.